This paragraph reports one T cell receptor (beta chain). Which antigen it targets is not known. The input lacks base qualities; no much larger clone sits a single base away. Participants in the prospective study were enrolled through a virtual design, were aged roughly 18 to 100 years, and lived in 24 United States geographic areas. In the prospective study, participants were assigned to cohorts based on the clinical history participants reported in a screening survey and a study questionnaire. In the prospective study, mobile phlebotomists collected whole blood, serum and a nasopharyngeal or oropharyngeal swab from each participant. Participants in the prospective study had the option to provide additional blood draws and questionnaires over an approximately 2-month period. Blood samples from the prospective study were shipped frozen or at room temperature prior to DNA extraction. This specimen belongs to a study of blood T cell repertoires in COVID-19 (dated by TCRdb to about 2020). Regarding the complete study: The collaborator samples originated in the United States, Italy and Spain and spanned the acute and convalescent phases of COVID-19. The repertoires were released in a freely available public database meant as a resource for research on the immune response to SARS-CoV-2. Where available, HLA class I and class II types were obtained from metadata supplied by the sample provider rather than from assay-based typing. The prospective study material was composed of cDNA or gDNA derived from T cells, B-cell-depleted T cells, or PBMCs. The sample metadata nearly always contained a de-identified subject ID, COVID-19 status, age in years and sex. Samples came from the ongoing ImmuneRACE study (first 160 participants) plus 1,254 subjects from 6 global collaborators. Deeply sampled blood TCRbeta repertoires from subjects exposed to, actively infected with, or recovered from COVID-19 were included in the dataset.

The junction shows trimming of 2 bases on V and 3 bases on J, plus 14 bases between the germline ends. The germline V gene (reference sequence) gives CDR1 as GTSNPN and CDR2 as SVGIG. Its CDR3 holds 15 amino acids, cysteine through phenylalanine. Of the read, only the CDR3 DNA is kept; its 45 bases are in frame from base 1. The immunoSEQ Assay, a bias-controlled multiplex PCR, was used to amplify TCRbeta CDR3 regions from genomic DNA. In the authors' own workflow: The number of nucleated cells in each sample was estimated from the amplification of reference gene primers within the assay. To quantify the absolute abundance of each unique TCRbeta CDR3 rearrangement, sequence reads were collapsed and filtered. For each sample, productive Simpson clonality was calculated as the square root of Simpson's diversity index across productive rearrangements. The immuneACCESS repertoire file appears here via TCRdb, limited to in-frame rearrangements. These files lack a portion of the clones; in checked studies, under half of the deficit traces to unresolved V genes, and the cause of the others is not known. The DNA was the basis for D and trimming; V, J and clone size are from that table. This sample comprises more than 200,000 clones, 80% of them detected only once. The top ten clones comprise about 7.2% of the sample.

General study outcomes and caveats: How much clinical and demographic metadata was included differed by source and by participant, and the metadata was provided uncurated.

The material sequenced was PBMCs or T cells enriched from blood (not recorded which). This clonotype originated in a woman aged 40 to 50 with acute COVID-19. Rearrangement joined TRBV30 to TRBJ1-5, with a tentative D gene TRBD1 over 6 matching bases. The CDR3 here reads CAWSSQGSYNQPQHF. The DNA sequence is given as TGTGCCTGGAGTTCTCAGGGGTCCTACAATCAGCCCCAGCATTTT.